The clone carrying this T cell receptor (beta chain) was counted a single time. The sample belongs to a study of blood T cell repertoires in COVID-19. V dropped 3 bases and J dropped 9; count of bases not matched to a gene: 13. Germline V lookup: CDR1 MNHEY, CDR2 SVGAGI. The CDR3 length is 16 residues. Some clones are missing from TCRdb's copy, which holds only in-frame ones; the method was immunoSEQ multiplex PCR. This table holds hundreds of thousands of clones, 70% to 90% found once. The source of this sequence is a man aged 30 to 45 with acute COVID-19. Material: PBMCs or T cells enriched from blood (not recorded which). This sequence joins TRBV6-5 and TRBJ2-5, with 10 nucleotides matching TRBD2. The CDR3 loop reads CASSYFGLAANGAQYF. The CDR3 DNA sequence: TGTGCCAGCAGTTATTTCGGACTAGCGGCGAACGGGGCCCAGTACTTC.